This T cell receptor beta chain was recovered during a study of T cells in Graves' hyperthyroidism and ophthalmopathy. Study-wide results and limits: Blood also carried most thyroid clonotypes expanded above 0.001.

The CDR3 covers 14 residues. CDR1 and CDR2 from the germline V gene are LNHDA and SQIVND (reference sequence). Trimming removed 7 bases from V and 0 bases from J, with 12 bases in between. For ophthalmopathy patients, the Clinical Activity Score was at least 3 and the NOSPECS grade at least 4; duration was under 3 months. An approximately 10 ml volume of fresh peripheral blood provided the PBMCs. Points on this clonotype: Its specificity is not known.

RNA transcripts were the template for amplifying TCR beta CDR3 regions. First-round RT-PCR of the TCR CDR3 relied on the HTBI primer set. TCRdb ran MiXCR on the multiplex PCR reads and lists one entry per CDR3 protein. The repertoire includes roughly 350,000 distinct CDR3 sequences, roughly 13% of them detected once, and 34% sits in the top ten. The receptor comes from a woman between 40 and 55 years old with Graves' ophthalmopathy. Sequencing was performed on blood. The chain employs TRBV19 and TRBJ1-1; D not resolved. The CDR3: CASTLGGMNTEAFF. CDR3 in DNA: TGTGCCAGTACCCTGGGTGGGATGAACACTGAAGCTTTCTTT.